This T cell receptor beta chain was recorded in a study of OX40 agonist ivuxolimab in advanced cancers. Overall study context: Dose-escalation patients were diagnosed with hepatocellular carcinoma, melanoma, renal cell cancer or head and neck cancer. Prior checkpoint blockade (anti-PD-1, anti-PD-L1 or anti-CTLA-4) was permitted; under 50% had it. Study-level findings and limits: At doses 0.1 to 3.0 mg/kg, CD4+ and CD8+ clones expanded.

Clones were sequenced by immunoSEQ multiplex PCR, and TCRdb holds only the in-frame ones, with some missing. The profile shows 90,000 or so clones, 91% of them singletons. Per the germline V gene, CDR1 is SNHLY and CDR2 is FYNNEI. This CDR3 has 15 amino acids. J gave up 5 bases and V 6 bases, and 7 bases lay outside the gene matches. Systemic immunosuppression or autoimmune disease history was grounds to exclude patients. About this clone itself: Its specificity is not known.

The clonotype was recovered from an adult with an advanced solid tumor such as melanoma, head and neck, liver or kidney cancer. This specimen consisted of CD4+ or CD8+ T cells sorted from blood, obtained in a trial of the OX40 agonist ivuxolimab. This chain links TRBV2 with TRBJ2-1, with TRBD2 matching 10 bases. The CDR3 region has the DNA TGTGCCAGCAGGAAAACTAGCGGGGAAAACAATGAGCAGTTCTTC. Amino acids: CASRKTSGENNEQFF.